The 20 T cell receptor beta chains reported below all come from one sample, sequenced in a study of blood T cells in healthy people across ages. A J-beta primer mix and a sample-barcoded 5' primer were used in a second PCR of about 7 to 12 cycles. TCRdb independently ran MiXCR on the 5' RACE reads; one entry per CDR3 protein. The sample carries about 1.8 million distinct CDR3 sequences, around half recorded once. Sequences were obtained from blood. The receptors originated from a woman aged 40-49 years in good health.

This clonotype has just one count. One end of the junction fails to match germline, which may point to a read error. The chain employs TRBV7-2 and TRBJ2-4; 11 bases map to TRBD1. This CDR3 comprises 19 residues. Per germline, CDR1 SGHTA and CDR2 FQGNSA. CDR3 coding DNA: TGTGCCGGCAGCTTTCCGGGACAGGGGGTCTCTGGGGCCAAAAACATTCAGTACTTC. This sequence encodes CAGSFPGQGVSGAKNIQYF.

The chain joins TRBV14 to TRBJ1-6; tentative D call: TRBD1 (6 bases). Per the germline V gene, CDR1 is SGHDN and CDR2 is FVKESK. This CDR3 spans 16 amino acids. V was cut by 2 bases and J by 10 bases, with 18 bases left in between. The CDR3 loop is CASSQKTGIGGSPLHF. Here the CDR3 DNA reads TGTGCCAGCAGCCAAAAAACAGGGATCGGTGGATCACCCCTCCACTTT.

The V call is TRBV6-6, the J call TRBJ2-3; TRBD2 is a possible D gene (5 bases). Trimming cost V 2 bases and J 4 bases, with 10 bases left between them. Germline V gene lookup returns CDR1 MNHNY and CDR2 SVGAGI (reference sequence). CDR3 size: 14 residues. The CDR3 reads CASSYKKRSDTQYF. The DNA of the CDR3 is TGTGCCAGCAGTTACAAGAAGCGGTCAGATACGCAGTATTTT.

The chain couples TRBV29-1 to TRBJ2-1; no definite D call. V dropped 7 bases and J dropped 5 bases, with 15 bases sitting between them. Germline CDR1 is SQVTM and CDR2 is ANQGSEA. The CDR3 runs 13 residues. This CDR3 is CSALGQSHNEQFF. CDR3 nucleotides: TGCAGCGCCCTAGGGCAGTCTCACAATGAGCAGTTCTTC.

The chain recombines TRBV5-5 with TRBJ2-1; 8 bases align to TRBD2. The trim removed 0 bases at V and 3 bases at J, leaving 8 bases unmatched. This CDR3 has 17 residues. The V gene's germline CDR1 is SGHKS and CDR2 YYEKEE (reference sequence). The CDR3 DNA sequence: TGTGCCAGCAGCTTGGAGGGAGCGGGGGTTATCTACAATGAGCAGTTCTTC. Its protein product is CASSLEGAGVIYNEQFF.

J is TRBJ1-1 and V is TRBV3-1; D unresolved. This CDR3 contains 15 residues. Per the germline V gene, CDR1 is LGHDT and CDR2 is YNNKEL (reference sequence). V was clipped by 0 bases and J by 1 base, with 9 bases between them. The CDR3 sequence is CASSQDGNANTEAFF. CDR3 in DNA: TGTGCCAGCAGCCAAGATGGCAACGCGAACACTGAAGCTTTCTTT.

This clonotype was seen once. The chain recombines TRBV20-1 with TRBJ2-1, with 11 nucleotides matching TRBD2. The CDR3 consists of 15 residues. From germline, CDR1 is DFQATT and CDR2 SNEGSKA (reference sequence). V lost 3 bases and J lost 6; bases outside the gene matches: 7. CDR3 coding DNA: TGCAGTGCTAGCGGAAGACTAGCGGGGTCCAATGAGCAGTTCTTC. It codes for CSASGRLAGSNEQFF.

This clonotype has a handful of counts. This sequence joins TRBV9 and TRBJ2-3, with TRBD2 matching over 14 bases. The germline V gene encodes CDR1 SGDLS and CDR2 YYNGEE. Germline trimming cut 4 bases from V and 5 bases from J; bases unmatched to any gene: 9. CDR3 size: 17 residues. CDR3 sequence reads: CASSSRLAGGQGDTQYF. The CDR3 bases are TGTGCCAGCAGCTCTCGACTAGCGGGGGGGCAAGGAGATACGCAGTATTTT. Full variable domain (missing parts from reference TRBV9 and TRBJ2-3): DSGVTQTPKHLITATGQRVTLRCSPRSGDLSVYWYQQSLDQGLQFLIQYYNGEERAKGNILERFSAQQFPDLHSELNLSSLELGDSALYFCASSSRLAGGQGDTQYFGPGTRLTVL.

The chain is built from TRBV7-9 and TRBJ2-7; D uncertain. The V gene lost 0 bases and the J gene lost 3 bases, with 12 bases spanning the gap. The CDR3 consists of 15 residues. Germline-derived CDR1 and CDR2 are SEHNR and FQNEAQ (reference sequence). CDR3 loop: CASSLAAGYYYEQYF. In DNA, the CDR3 is TGTGCCAGCAGCTTAGCGGCAGGATACTACTACGAGCAGTACTTC.

The rearrangement joins TRBV5-1 to TRBJ2-5; the D gene is possibly TRBD2 (6 bases). The J call may be mistaken, given a closer DNA end match to TRBJ2-7. The CDR3 has 13 residues. Germline CDR1 and CDR2: SGHRS and YFSETQ. The CDR3 reads CASSSFREPEQYF. CDR3 nucleotide sequence: TGCGCCAGCAGCTCCTTCCGGGAGCCCGAGCAGTACTTC.

The rearrangement links TRBV10-3 to TRBJ1-1, with TRBD1 identical over 8 bases. Germline V gene sequence: CDR1 ENHRY, CDR2 SYGVKD. Trimming took 5 bases from V and 5 from J; bases not matched to a gene: 13. The CDR3 consists of 16 residues. The CDR3 loop reads CAISTSGQGWATEAFF. As DNA, the CDR3 is TGTGCCATCAGTACGAGTGGACAGGGCTGGGCGACTGAAGCTTTCTTT.

This chain connects TRBV7-9 to TRBJ1-4, with D maybe TRBD1 (6 bases). The CDR3 is made up of 13 amino acids. Germline lookup yields CDR1 SEHNR and CDR2 FQNEAQ (reference sequence). V was clipped by 11 bases and J by 8 bases, with 18 bases between them. CDR3 nucleotides: TGTGCCGTCCCCTCCGGGGGGGCGGAAAAACTGTTTTTT. Translating gives CAVPSGGAEKLFF.

The chain recombines TRBV7-2 with TRBJ2-3, with D perhaps assigned TRBD1 or TRBD2 (5 bases each). This CDR3 contains 17 residues. V was shortened by 5 bases and J by 0 bases, with 18 bases between the two germline ends. The germline CDR1 and CDR2 sequences are SGHTA and FQGNSA. The CDR3 protein is CASSPRGAGTSTDTQYF. The CDR3 DNA reads TGTGCCAGCAGCCCCCGAGGGGCAGGTACTAGCACAGATACGCAGTATTTT.

The rearrangement uses TRBV7-2 and TRBJ2-3, with D uncertain. Trimming stripped 3 bases from V and 2 bases from J, with 12 bases between. Per the germline V gene, CDR1 is SGHTA and CDR2 is FQGNSA. The CDR3 covers 15 residues. The CDR3 region has the DNA TGTGCCAGCAGCTTCCTCCAGGATTACACAGATACGCAGTATTTT. Amino acids: CASSFLQDYTDTQYF.

The gene calls are TRBV29-1 and TRBJ2-5; 8 nucleotides match TRBD1. Germline V gives CDR1 SQVTM, CDR2 ANQGSEA. The CDR3 sequence is 13 residues long. The V segment lost 7 bases and the J segment 3 bases; nucleotides outside the gene matches: 7. In DNA, the CDR3 is TGCAGCGGTTCGGCAGGGGGCAAAGAGACCCAGTACTTC. Translation: CSGSAGGKETQYF. The variable domain in full, completed from reference TRBV29-1 and TRBJ2-5, reads SAVISQKPSRDICQRGTSLTIQCQVDSQVTMMFWYRQQPGQSLTLIATANQGSEATYESGFVIDKFPISRPNLTFSTLTVSNMSPEDSSIYLCSGSAGGKETQYFGPGTRLLVL.

This clonotype was seen a few times. The chain is built from TRBV7-2 and TRBJ2-5, with D perhaps given as TRBD1 or TRBD2 (5 bases each). The CDR3 has 13 residues. Trimming stripped 3 bases from V and 6 bases from J, with 11 bases between. Germline CDR1 reads SGHTA; CDR2 reads FQGNSA. In DNA, the CDR3 is TGTGCCAGCAGCTTTGAGGGGCAGCAGACCCAGTACTTC. This translates into CASSFEGQQTQYF.

This clonotype turned up a few times. This chain connects TRBV20-1 to TRBJ1-2; no firm D call. V lost 5 bases and J lost 2, with 9 bases in between. The CDR3 spans 12 residues. The germline V gene has CDR1 DFQATT and CDR2 SNEGSKA (reference sequence). As DNA, the CDR3 is TGCAGTGCTGGCCGGGAGAACTATGGCTACACCTTC. Translation gives CSAGRENYGYTF.

V is TRBV29-1 and J is TRBJ2-5, with 9 positions matching TRBD2. This CDR3 comprises 14 residues. V trimming: 7 bases; J trimming: 1 base; junction bases outside the gene matches: 7. The germline V gene has CDR1 SQVTM and CDR2 ANQGSEA. DNA for the CDR3: TGCAGCGGTCTTAGCGGGGGACCCCAAGAGACCCAGTACTTC. The encoded protein is CSGLSGGPQETQYF.

The chain recombines TRBV19 with TRBJ2-3; 7 nucleotides match TRBD2. Germline CDR1 is LNHDA and CDR2 is SQIVND (reference sequence). V trimming: 3 bases; J trimming: 0 bases; junction bases outside the gene matches: 6. This CDR3 has 16 residues. In nucleotides, the CDR3 is TGTGCCAGTAGTATCCTAGCGGCCCGGAGCACAGATACGCAGTATTTT. Its protein is CASSILAARSTDTQYF.

The gene calls are TRBV20-1 and TRBJ2-3; maybe TRBD2 (5 bases). CDR1 is DFQATT, CDR2 SNEGSKA, per germline (reference sequence). Trimming removed 3 bases at V and 4 bases at J, with 14 bases between. CDR3 size: 14 residues. For the CDR3, the DNA is TGCAGTGCTAGCGCTCTAGCTCCCGCAGATACGCAGTATTTT. Protein sequence: CSASALAPADTQYF.